A single sample gave rise to the 4 T cell receptor beta chains below, sequenced in a study of post-analysis software for immune sequencing data. The TCR beta cDNA libraries carried unique molecular identifiers. TCRdb processed the PCR reads anew with MiXCR; each CDR3 protein has one entry. The sample has 150,000 or so distinct CDR3 sequences, roughly 35% seen once. The input for sequencing was blood, taken after autologous hematopoietic stem cell transplantation. All receptors derive from a girl aged 10 to 17 with multiple sclerosis.

V is TRBV6-5 and J is TRBJ1-1, with D perhaps matching TRBD1 (5 bases). The CDR3 loop spans 12 amino acids. Germline lookup yields CDR1 MNHEY and CDR2 SVGAGI. Trimming shortened V by 5 bases and J by 10 bases, and 14 bases separated the two germline ends. The CDR3 DNA reads as TGTGCCAGCAGTCCCCGCGGGGGGGGAGCTTTCTTT. This sequence encodes CASSPRGGGAFF.

This rearrangement joins TRBV7-6 to TRBJ2-1; 16 positions agree with TRBD2. This CDR3 is built from 18 residues. Germline V gene lookup returns CDR1 SGHVS and CDR2 FNYEAQ. The ends lost 3 bases at V and 9 bases at J; junction bases unmatched: 11. CDR3 nucleotide sequence: TGTGCCAGCAGCTTGCTGGCCGGGACTAGCGGGAGGGGTGGTGAGCAGTTCTTC. Its translation: CASSLLAGTSGRGGEQFF. Complete variable domain (other parts from reference TRBV7-6 and TRBJ2-1): GAGVSQSPRYKVTKRGQDVALRCDPISGHVSLYWYRQALGQGPEFLTYFNYEAQQDKSGLPNDRFSAERPEGSISTLTIQRTEQRDSAMYRCASSLLAGTSGRGGEQFFGPGTRLTVL.

About this clonotype itself: One junction end disagrees with the germline gene, perhaps due to a read error. The V and J genes are TRBV6-2 or TRBV6-3 and TRBJ2-7, with TRBD2 matching 9 bases. This CDR3 region has 20 residues. Looked up from germline, CDR1 is MNHEY and CDR2 is SVGEGT. The CDR3 region is CASSHSLAGVGLLSSYEQYF. For the CDR3, the DNA is TGTGCCAGCAGTCACTCCTTAGCGGGAGTCGGTCTTCTATCGTCCTACGAGCAGTACTTC.

V is TRBV6-2 or TRBV6-3 and J is TRBJ2-5; 11 nucleotides line up with TRBD2. Germline V gives CDR1 MNHEY, CDR2 SVGEGT. After removal of 7 bases from V and 5 bases from J, the junction contained 12 bases not matched to a gene. This CDR3 contains 16 residues. In nucleotides, the CDR3 is TGTGCCAGCAAAGAGCTAGCGGGAGGCCCTCTCGAGACCCAGTACTTC. This translates into CASKELAGGPLETQYF.